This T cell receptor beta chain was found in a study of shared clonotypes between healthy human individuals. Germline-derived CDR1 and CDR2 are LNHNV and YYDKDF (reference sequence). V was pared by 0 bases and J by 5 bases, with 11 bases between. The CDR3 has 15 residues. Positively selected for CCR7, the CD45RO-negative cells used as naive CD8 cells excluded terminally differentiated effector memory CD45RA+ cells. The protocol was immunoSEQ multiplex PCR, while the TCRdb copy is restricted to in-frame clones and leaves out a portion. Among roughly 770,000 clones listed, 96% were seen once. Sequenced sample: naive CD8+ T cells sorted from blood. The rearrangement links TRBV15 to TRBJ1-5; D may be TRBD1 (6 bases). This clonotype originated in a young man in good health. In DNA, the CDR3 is TGTGCCACCAGCAGAGATTTACAGGGTCATCAGCCCCAGCATTTT. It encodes CATSRDLQGHQPQHF.